The 13 T cell receptor beta chains presented below share a single source sample, sequenced in a study of T cell changes during pregnancy in multiple sclerosis. Sequenced by immunoSEQ multiplex PCR; TCRdb stores in-frame clones only, minus some. The data contain about 64,000 clones, 90% of them singletons. Sequencing was performed on peripheral blood, taken in the second trimester of pregnancy. These receptors were obtained from a female donor in good health, enrolled as a control in a pregnancy study.

Notes on this clone: In the same sample, other DNA sequences code for this CDR3. V and J are TRBV29-1 and TRBJ1-1; 7 bases align to TRBD1. The CDR3 consists of 12 residues. V shed 7 bases, J shed 1 base, and the junction held 3 bases outside the gene matches. The germline CDR1 and CDR2 sequences are SQVTM and ANQGSEA. The CDR3 is CSGRQGNTEAFF. DNA of the CDR3: TGCAGCGGTAGACAGGGGAACACTGAAGCTTTCTTT.

V is TRBV6-5 and J is TRBJ2-3, with D tentatively TRBD2 (6 bases). The CDR3 contains 14 residues. CDR1 MNHEY and CDR2 SVGAGI come from the germline V gene. The V and J ends lost 7 bases and 3 bases respectively, with 14 bases between them. CDR3 nucleotides: TGTGCCAGCACCACGGGGGAGAGTACAGATACGCAGTATTTT. Residues: CASTTGESTDTQYF.

This clone was detected only once. V is TRBV5-1 and J is TRBJ1-1; D is undetermined. Trimming stripped 0 bases from V and 1 base from J, with 13 bases between. The CDR3 runs 16 residues. The germline gives CDR1 SGHRS, CDR2 YFSETQ. CDR3 sequence: CASSLAGGLRNTEAFF. The CDR3 DNA reads as TGCGCCAGCAGCTTGGCTGGAGGACTGAGGAACACTGAAGCTTTCTTT.

The chain employs TRBV18 and TRBJ2-7, with a weak D call TRBD2 (6 bases). V lost 2 bases to trimming and J lost 6 bases, with 8 bases between them. The CDR3 is 12 amino acids. Germline CDR1 reads KGHSH; CDR2 reads LQKENI. Here the CDR3 reads CASSPVGGEQYF. The CDR3 DNA reads as TGTGCCAGCTCACCAGTGGGAGGCGAGCAGTACTTC.

The chain carries TRBV5-1 and TRBJ2-3; a weak D match, TRBD1 (6 bases). The germline V gene has CDR1 SGHRS and CDR2 YFSETQ. The CDR3 extends over 14 amino acids. The V end lost 1 base, the J end lost 4 bases, and 10 bases lay between the germline ends. Written as DNA, the CDR3 is TGCGCCAGCAGCTTGAACAGGGTTCCAGATACGCAGTATTTT. Translation: CASSLNRVPDTQYF. Looking up the rest from reference TRBV5-1 and TRBJ2-3 gives the full variable domain: KAGVTQTPRYLIKTRGQQVTLSCSPISGHRSVSWYQQTPGQGLQFLFEYFSETQRNKGNFPGRFSGRQFSNSRSEMNVSTLELGDSALYLCASSLNRVPDTQYFGPGTRLTVL.

The CDR3 coding sequence is TGTGCCAGCAGTGATGTCCGGGATCAGCCCCAGCATTTT. Residues: CASSDVRDQPQHF. V usage is TRBV6-6 and J usage is TRBJ1-5; unclear D gene. Trimming stripped 5 bases from V and 5 bases from J, with 10 bases between. CDR3 length: 13 residues. The V gene's germline CDR1 is MNHNY and CDR2 SVGAGI (reference sequence).

The chain is built from TRBV27 and TRBJ1-1; D is uncertain. Trimming shortened V by 5 bases and J by 4 bases, and 17 bases separated the two germline ends. The length of the CDR3 is 15 residues. Germline V gives CDR1 MNHEY, CDR2 SMNVEV (reference sequence). CDR3 DNA sequence: TGTGCCAGCAGTCTAGACCCGGGAATGGTCACTGAAGCTTTCTTT. It codes for CASSLDPGMVTEAFF.

This clone occurred once. The V gene is TRBV5-4, the J gene TRBJ2-5; unclear D gene. The CDR3 sequence is 14 residues long. Germline assignment: CDR1 SGHNT and CDR2 YYREEE (reference sequence). Trimming took 1 base from V and 1 from J, leaving 8 bases between them. CDR3 nucleotides: TGTGCCAGCAGCTTGAAAAACAGCCAAGAGACCCAGTACTTC. This sequence encodes CASSLKNSQETQYF.

CDR3 loop: CASSLGVTGLTDTQYF. The CDR3 DNA reads as TGTGCCAGCAGTTTGGGGGTGACAGGGCTCACAGATACGCAGTATTTT. This chain uses TRBV28 with TRBJ2-3; 7 bases match TRBD1. This CDR3 contains 16 residues. The junction had 8 bases not matched to a gene; V was cut back by 3 bases and J by 2 bases. Germline V gives CDR1 MDHEN, CDR2 SYDVKM.

This rearrangement joins TRBV7-9 to TRBJ1-2, with 7 bases matching TRBD1. CDR1 and CDR2 from the germline V gene are SEHNR and FQNEAQ (reference sequence). Trimming cost V 1 base and J 7 bases; bases outside gene matches: 9. The CDR3 runs to 15 residues. CDR3 residues: CASSLVEGGGTGYTF. CDR3 in DNA: TGTGCCAGCAGCTTAGTTGAAGGAGGGGGCACTGGCTACACCTTC.

The chain uses TRBV21-1 and TRBJ2-5; the table assigns TRBD2, which was not confirmed against the DNA. TRBV21-1 is an annotated pseudogene. There are 15 residues in the CDR3. The DNA for the CDR3 is TGTGCCAGCAGCAAGACTCCGGGGTTGGAAGAGACCCAGTACTTC. It is translated as CASSKTPGLEETQYF.

This clone was observed a single time. This chain uses TRBV7-9 with TRBJ1-3; a weak D match, TRBD1 (6 bases). The length of the CDR3 is 16 residues. V dropped 5 bases and J dropped 3 bases, with 17 bases sitting between them. Germline values: CDR1 SEHNR, CDR2 FQNEAQ (reference sequence). The CDR3 bases are TGTGCCAGCAGCCAATCTGGGGGCACGGATGGAAACACCATATATTTT. Its translation is CASSQSGGTDGNTIYF.

V is TRBV4-1 and J is TRBJ2-5, with unresolved D. The CDR3 totals 15 residues. The germline V gene has CDR1 MGHRA and CDR2 YSYEKL. Trimming shortened V by 4 bases and J by 2 bases, and 14 bases separated the two germline ends. CDR3 in amino acids: CASSLNLGPQETQYF. DNA for the CDR3: TGCGCCAGCAGCCTGAACCTTGGGCCTCAAGAGACCCAGTACTTC.